The 22 T cell receptor beta chains in this list originate from one sample, sequenced in a study of T cell responses to AZD1222 COVID-19 vaccine. The table came from immunoSEQ multiplex PCR; TCRdb's copy has only in-frame clones and leaves some out. The data contain roughly 160,000 clones, around 94% of them singletons. Sequenced material: peripheral blood, taken on day 0 of AZD1222 vaccination. The receptor source for this set is an adult in good health.

This clone was found once. CDR3 sequence (DNA): TGCGCCAGCAGCTTGGCGAGGACAGGCTGGGACACTGAAGCTTTCTTT. It translates to CASSLARTGWDTEAFF. This chain joins TRBV5-1 and TRBJ1-1; TRBD1 aligns across 7 bases. The CDR3 runs 16 residues. Germline V gene data show CDR1 as SGHRS and CDR2 as YFSETQ. The junction had 8 bases not matched to a gene; V was cut back by 0 bases and J by 3 bases.

The J gene is TRBJ2-5, the V gene TRBV9; the D gene is possibly TRBD1 (5 bases). The germline gives CDR1 SGDLS, CDR2 YYNGEE. The CDR3 loop spans 13 amino acids. Trimming removed 3 bases at V and 5 bases at J, with 11 bases between. The CDR3 DNA reads TGTGCCAGCAGCGCAGGACACTCTGAGACCCAGTACTTC. It encodes CASSAGHSETQYF. The full variable domain, rest sourced from reference TRBV9 and TRBJ2-5, is DSGVTQTPKHLITATGQRVTLRCSPRSGDLSVYWYQQSLDQGLQFLIQYYNGEERAKGNILERFSAQQFPDLHSELNLSSLELGDSALYFCASSAGHSETQYFGPGTRLLVL.

The chain is built from TRBV5-4 and TRBJ1-3, with a possible D match to TRBD1 (6 bases). Trimming shortened V by 4 bases and J by 4 bases, and 12 bases separated the two germline ends. This CDR3 region has 14 residues. Germline assignment: CDR1 SGHNT and CDR2 YYREEE (reference sequence). CDR3 sequence (DNA): TGTGCCAGCAGCCCCCGGGGGGCGGGAAACACCATATATTTT. Amino acid sequence: CASSPRGAGNTIYF.

This chain connects TRBV4-1 to TRBJ1-4; maybe TRBD1 (5 bases). Germline V gene lookup returns CDR1 MGHRA and CDR2 YSYEKL. V lost 1 base and J 5 bases, leaving 8 bases between the germline ends. The CDR3 sequence is 14 residues long. Here the CDR3 reads CASSQAGGNEKLFF. In nucleotides, the CDR3 is TGCGCCAGCAGCCAAGCTGGGGGAAATGAAAAACTGTTTTTT.

The genes are TRBV4-1 and TRBJ1-1; no definite D call. The germline gives CDR1 MGHRA, CDR2 YSYEKL. The CDR3 length is 15 residues. Trimming removed 1 base at V and 6 bases at J, with 15 bases between. The CDR3 is CASSQGTALVPEAFF. The CDR3 coding sequence is TGCGCCAGCAGCCAAGGGACTGCCTTGGTCCCTGAAGCTTTCTTT.

Remarks on this clone: Other DNA sequences in this sample translate to the same CDR3. The rearrangement uses TRBV5-1 and TRBJ1-5; perhaps TRBD1 as D (5 bases). The CDR3 loop spans 15 amino acids. CDR1 and CDR2 (germline): SGHRS, YFSETQ. The germline V and J ends were trimmed by 1 base and 1 base, with 9 bases remaining between them. CDR3 bases: TGCGCCAGCAGCTTGTTGGGGCACAGCAATCAGCCCCAGCATTTT. It is translated as CASSLLGHSNQPQHF.

J is TRBJ2-3 and V is TRBV11-3, with D perhaps being TRBD1 or TRBD2 (5 bases each). The V end was cut by 1 base, the J end by 0 bases, with 11 bases between. The CDR3 has 16 amino acids. Germline V lookup: CDR1 SGHNT, CDR2 YENEEA. This CDR3 is CASSLGGAFSTDTQYF. CDR3 nucleotides: TGTGCCAGCAGCTTAGGAGGGGCGTTTAGCACAGATACGCAGTATTTT.

This chain uses TRBV4-1 with TRBJ1-3; D possibly corresponds to TRBD1 (5 bases). The germline V gene has CDR1 MGHRA and CDR2 YSYEKL. V was shortened by 1 base and J by 0 bases, with 16 bases between the two germline ends. This CDR3 has 18 residues. This chain's CDR3 is CASSQGFRGADSGNTIYF. For the CDR3, the DNA is TGCGCCAGCAGCCAAGGTTTTCGCGGGGCCGACTCTGGAAACACCATATATTTT.

The rearrangement uses TRBV18 and TRBJ1-6; 8 bases agree with TRBD1. The CDR3 consists of 17 residues. Looked up from germline, CDR1 is KGHSH and CDR2 is LQKENI. The J segment lost 7 bases and the V segment lost 4 bases, leaving 12 bases of the junction unmatched. The CDR3 loop is CASSLLTGTGENSPLHF. In DNA form, the CDR3 reads TGTGCCAGCTCACTGCTGACTGGGACAGGTGAAAATTCACCCCTCCACTTT. The variable domain in full, completed from reference TRBV18 and TRBJ1-6, reads NAGVMQNPRHLVRRRGQEARLRCSPMKGHSHVYWYRQLPEEGLKFMVYLQKENIIDESGMPKERFSAEFPKEGPSILRIQQVVRGDSAAYFCASSLLTGTGENSPLHFGNGTRLTVT.

V usage is TRBV6-1 and J usage is TRBJ1-6, with a possible D match to TRBD1 (6 bases). CDR3 length equals 18 residues. Germline CDR1 is MNHNS and CDR2 is SASEGT. Between the trimmed V and J ends, which lost 1 base and 1 base, there was a span of 14 bases. The CDR3 nucleotides read TGTGCCAGCAGTGAAGAGGGTTGGGGGCTGTCCTATAATTCACCCCTCCACTTT. It is translated as CASSEEGWGLSYNSPLHF.

The CDR3, as DNA: TGTGCCAGCAGGGATTCCAATGAAAAACTGTTTTTT. Its protein is CASRDSNEKLFF. The chain couples TRBV6-5 to TRBJ1-4, with unresolved D. V lost 6 bases and J lost 5, with 7 bases in between. The CDR3 has 12 residues. CDR1 is MNHEY, CDR2 SVGAGI, per germline.

The chain employs TRBV30 and TRBJ2-7; TRBD2 is a possible D gene (5 bases). V was shortened by 3 bases and J by 3 bases, with 12 bases between the two germline ends. Germline V lookup: CDR1 GTSNPN, CDR2 SVGIG (reference sequence). The CDR3 is 13 residues long. The DNA for the CDR3 is TGTGCCTGGAGGCGGGCCGGGGTCTACGAGCAGTACTTC. It translates to CAWRRAGVYEQYF.

CDR3 protein: CASSLLGWQFF. The CDR3 bases are TGTGCCAGCAGCCTACTAGGGTGGCAGTTCTTC. The chain employs TRBV3-1 (or the pseudogene TRBV3-2) and TRBJ2-1; TRBD2 is a possible D gene (5 bases). V lost 4 bases to trimming and J lost 12 bases, with 10 bases between them. Germline CDR1 reads LGHDT; CDR2 reads YNNKEL (reference sequence). This CDR3 is built from 11 residues.

This clone showed up just once. The chain's CDR3 is CAWIRSLVDGELFF. CDR3 DNA: TGTGCCTGGATCCGCTCCTTAGTTGACGGGGAGCTGTTTTTT. The J gene is TRBJ2-2, the V gene TRBV30; D remains unclear. V lost 4 bases and J 7 bases, leaving 16 bases between the germline ends. Germline CDR1 and CDR2: GTSNPN and SVGIG (reference sequence). The CDR3 length is 14 residues. Looking up the rest from reference TRBV30 and TRBJ2-2 gives the full variable domain: SQTIHQWPATLVQPVGSPLSLECTVEGTSNPNLYWYRQAAGRGLQLLFYSVGIGQISSEVPQNLSASRPQDRQFILSSKKLLLSDSGFYLCAWIRSLVDGELFFGEGSRLTVL.

The CDR3 is CARVQDLEREAFF. CDR3 nucleotide sequence: TGCGCCAGGGTACAGGACCTCGAGAGGGAAGCTTTCTTT. J is TRBJ1-1 and V is TRBV10-1, with D maybe TRBD1 (5 bases). The CDR3 totals 13 residues. Germline loops: CDR1 WNHNN, CDR2 SYGVQD (reference sequence). Trimming took 9 bases from V and 8 from J, leaving 19 bases between them.

The chain joins TRBV5-4 to TRBJ2-3; D is possibly TRBD2 (7 bases). The CDR3 sequence is 18 residues long. V dropped 1 base and J dropped 3 bases, with 21 bases sitting between them. Germline V CDR1 and CDR2: SGHNT, YYREEE (reference sequence). CDR3: CASSLRLVRKGGTDTQYF. CDR3 DNA sequence: TGTGCCAGCAGCTTGAGATTGGTGCGCAAGGGGGGGACAGATACGCAGTATTTT.

The chain joins TRBV11-3 to TRBJ2-1; D assignment may be TRBD1 or TRBD2 (5 bases each). The CDR3 has 16 amino acids. CDR1 and CDR2 (germline): SGHNT, YENEEA. V was shortened by 4 bases and J by 4 bases, with 17 bases between the two germline ends. In DNA, the CDR3 is TGTGCCAGCAGCTCGCGAGGGACCATCGGGTACAATGAGCAGTTCTTC. It yields the protein CASSSRGTIGYNEQFF.

V usage is TRBV2 and J usage is TRBJ1-1; D gene ambiguous. This CDR3 has 15 residues. V was cut by 3 bases and J by 3 bases, with 14 bases left in between. Germline CDR1 is SNHLY and CDR2 is FYNNEI. The CDR3 sequence: CASSDVRAAYTEAFF. CDR3 coding DNA: TGTGCCAGCAGTGACGTGAGGGCGGCGTACACTGAAGCTTTCTTT. Full variable domain (missing parts from reference TRBV2 and TRBJ1-1): EPEVTQTPSHQVTQMGQEVILRCVPISNHLYFYWYRQILGQKVEFLVSFYNNEISEKSEIFDDQFSVERPDGSNFTLKIRSTKLEDSAMYFCASSDVRAAYTEAFFGQGTRLTVV.

This chain connects TRBV6-5 to TRBJ1-2, with unresolved D. The CDR3 has 13 residues. Germline values: CDR1 MNHEY, CDR2 SVGAGI. V was clipped by 5 bases and J by 2 bases, with 9 bases between them. CDR3: CASSLSGNYGYTF. For the CDR3, the DNA is TGTGCCAGCAGTCTGAGTGGGAACTATGGCTACACCTTC.

V gene TRBV2 combines with J gene TRBJ1-4; D gene unclear. Germline V gene lookup returns CDR1 SNHLY and CDR2 FYNNEI. V shed 6 bases and J shed 6 bases, with 17 bases lying between them. This CDR3 comprises 15 residues. CDR3 residues: CASSKRVGRDEKLFF. CDR3 bases: TGTGCCAGCAGCAAGAGGGTGGGCAGAGATGAAAAACTGTTTTTT.

V usage is TRBV10-3 and J usage is TRBJ1-3; tentative D call: TRBD1 (5 bases). V was cut by 4 bases and J by 4 bases, with 17 bases left in between. There are 16 residues in the CDR3. Germline CDR1 ENHRY, CDR2 SYGVKD. The CDR3 protein is CAISGFWGTDGNTIYF. The CDR3 DNA follows: TGTGCCATCAGTGGATTTTGGGGGACGGACGGAAACACCATATATTTT.

The rearrangement uses TRBV5-4 and TRBJ2-4, with a weak D call TRBD2 (5 bases). This CDR3 comprises 15 residues. From germline, CDR1 is SGHNT and CDR2 YYREEE (reference sequence). V lost 3 bases and J 1 base, leaving 11 bases between the germline ends. This CDR3 reads CASSSGGSAKNIQYF. In nucleotides, the CDR3 is TGTGCCAGCAGCTCTGGAGGATCGGCCAAAAACATTCAGTACTTC.